A single sample gave rise to the 15 T cell receptor beta chains below, sequenced in a study of cytomegalovirus exposure and HLA in healthy donors. 60 Vbeta and 13 Jbeta primers were used in PCR. Only in-frame clones appear in the TCRdb table, and some are missing; sequencing was by immunoSEQ multiplex PCR. Of 85,000 to 130,000 clones listed, approximately 85% are singletons. The sequencing input was PBMCs. These receptors originate from a man aged 45 to 65 in good health and CMV-seronegative.

The J gene is TRBJ1-5, the V gene TRBV30; no clear D. Trimming left V 5 bases short and J 0 bases short, with 14 bases between. The CDR3 sequence is 15 residues long. Germline-derived CDR1 and CDR2 are GTSNPN and SVGIG (reference sequence). CDR3 sequence (DNA): TGTGCCTGGGCCCAAAATACTTATAGCAATCAGCCCCAGCATTTT. Translated, it gives CAWAQNTYSNQPQHF.

This clone was detected once. CDR3 residues: CASSYSRGPRAFF. The CDR3 DNA reads as TGTGCCAGCAGTTACTCGCGGGGTCCCAGAGCTTTCTTT. The V call is TRBV6-5, the J call TRBJ1-1; D remains unclear. The CDR3 extends over 13 amino acids. Germline V gene lookup returns CDR1 MNHEY and CDR2 SVGAGI. Trimming took off 0 bases at V and 10 bases at J, with 12 bases between the two ends.

This clone was observed at least ten times. V is TRBV5-5 and J is TRBJ1-4, with D hard to call. The CDR3 contains 13 residues. From germline, CDR1 is SGHKS and CDR2 YYEKEE (reference sequence). V was clipped by 0 bases and J by 8 bases, with 8 bases between them. The CDR3 loop is CASSLAPTEKLFF. The CDR3 DNA follows: TGTGCCAGCAGCTTGGCCCCGACAGAAAAACTGTTTTTT.

The V and J genes are TRBV18 and TRBJ2-7; possible D gene TRBD1, 6 bases. The CDR3 extends over 13 amino acids. The germline CDR1 and CDR2 sequences are KGHSH and LQKENI. V was shortened by 3 bases and J by 5 bases, with 11 bases between the two germline ends. Written as DNA, the CDR3 is TGTGCCAGCTCACCGAACAGGGCAGACGAGCAGTACTTC. Translating gives CASSPNRADEQYF.

This clone has a single count. The V call is TRBV25-1, the J call TRBJ1-4; 8 bases are shared with TRBD1. V lost 8 bases, J lost 1 base, and 9 bases stayed unmatched. Germline CDR1 and CDR2: MGHDK and SYGVNS. The CDR3 runs to 16 residues. CDR3 sequence reads: CASGGAGGRTNEKLFF. The CDR3 DNA sequence: TGTGCCAGCGGCGGGGCAGGGGGCCGAACTAATGAAAAACTGTTTTTT. Full variable domain (rest looked up from reference TRBV25-1 and TRBJ1-4): EADIYQTPRYLVIGTGKKITLECSQTMGHDKMYWYQQDPGMELHLIHYSYGVNSTEKGDLSSESTVSRIRTEHFPLTLESARPSHTSQYLCASGGAGGRTNEKLFFGSGTQLSVL.

The chain carries TRBV10-3 and TRBJ2-1; 8 bases line up with TRBD1. The CDR3 sequence is 16 residues long. Germline-derived CDR1 and CDR2 are ENHRY and SYGVKD. With 5 bases clipped from V and 0 bases from J, the junction kept 6 bases outside the gene matches. Here the CDR3 DNA reads TGTGCCATCAGTCTTACCGGGACAGGCTCCTACAATGAGCAGTTCTTC. The encoded protein is CAISLTGTGSYNEQFF.

This rearrangement joins TRBV19 to TRBJ1-3; D call uncertain. CDR1 LNHDA and CDR2 SQIVND come from the germline V gene (reference sequence). Trimming pared 3 bases from V and 4 bases from J, leaving 4 bases between. This CDR3 is built from 12 residues. This CDR3 is CASSIRGNTIYF. In nucleotides, the CDR3 is TGTGCCAGTAGTATCCGGGGAAACACCATATATTTT.

The V and J genes are TRBV9 and TRBJ2-2; the D gene is possibly TRBD2 (5 bases). The germline gives CDR1 SGDLS, CDR2 YYNGEE. The CDR3 runs to 13 residues. Trimming stripped 0 bases from V and 7 bases from J, with 7 bases between. The CDR3 coding sequence is TGTGCCAGCAGCGTAGATGGAGGCGGGGAGCTGTTTTTT. As protein: CASSVDGGGELFF. The variable domain in full, completed from reference TRBV9 and TRBJ2-2, reads DSGVTQTPKHLITATGQRVTLRCSPRSGDLSVYWYQQSLDQGLQFLIQYYNGEERAKGNILERFSAQQFPDLHSELNLSSLELGDSALYFCASSVDGGGELFFGEGSRLTVL.

CDR3 in DNA: TGTGCCAGCTCACCTATAACTGTGGACTATGGCTACACCTTC. Translation gives CASSPITVDYGYTF. The V call is TRBV18, the J call TRBJ1-2; D is unresolved. Germline V gene data show CDR1 as KGHSH and CDR2 as LQKENI. The CDR3 loop spans 14 amino acids. Trimming cost V 3 bases and J 3 bases, with 11 bases left between them.

This clone was seen a single time. The chain uses TRBV5-1 and TRBJ1-1; 8 nucleotides agree with TRBD1. Trimming at V came to 1 base and at J to 3 bases, leaving 2 bases not matched to a gene. Germline V gene data show CDR1 as SGHRS and CDR2 as YFSETQ. The CDR3 extends over 14 amino acids. The CDR3 DNA follows: TGCGCCAGCAGCTTGAACAGGGGGGACACTGAAGCTTTCTTT. This codes for CASSLNRGDTEAFF.

The rearrangement joins TRBV28 to TRBJ2-6; a possible D gene is TRBD2 (6 bases). The CDR3 sequence is 15 residues long. Germline V gene sequence: CDR1 MDHEN, CDR2 SYDVKM. The V gene lost 6 bases and the J gene lost 4 bases, with 13 bases spanning the gap. CDR3 nucleotide sequence: TGTGCCAGCAGCCCTGGAGGGACCGGGGCCAACGTCCTGACTTTC. Residues: CASSPGGTGANVLTF.

This rearrangement joins TRBV4-1 to TRBJ1-3; 7 bases match TRBD1. V was pared by 1 base and J by 0 bases, with 9 bases of the junction left unmatched. The germline gives CDR1 MGHRA, CDR2 YSYEKL. This CDR3 region has 18 residues. Written as DNA, the CDR3 is TGCGCCAGCAGCCAAGCTCCAGGGGGACACCCCTCTGGAAACACCATATATTTT. This sequence encodes CASSQAPGGHPSGNTIYF.

This chain links TRBV9 with TRBJ1-1; tentative D call: TRBD1 (6 bases). The germline V gene encodes CDR1 SGDLS and CDR2 YYNGEE. V shed 4 bases and J shed 9 bases, with 16 bases lying between them. This CDR3 contains 13 residues. Written as DNA, the CDR3 is TGTGCCAGCAGCCCCAAGGGGGGGCTCCAAGCTTTCTTT. Translated, it gives CASSPKGGLQAFF.

This clone was recorded once. The V and J genes are TRBV7-2 and TRBJ2-1; tentatively, D is TRBD2 (5 bases). The CDR3 consists of 14 residues. Trimming cost V 5 bases and J 8 bases, with 16 bases left between them. The V gene's germline CDR1 is SGHTA and CDR2 FQGNSA. CDR3 bases: TGTGCCAGCAGCCCCCAGCCGGGGTTTGATGAGCAGTTCTTC. Its translation is CASSPQPGFDEQFF. Full variable domain (outside the CDR3, taken from reference TRBV7-2 and TRBJ2-1): GAGVSQSPSNKVTEKGKDVELRCDPISGHTALYWYRQSLGQGLEFLIYFQGNSAPDKSGLPSDRFSAERTGGSVSTLTIQRTQQEDSAVYLCASSPQPGFDEQFFGPGTRLTVL.

V and J are TRBV6-5 and TRBJ2-7, with 8 bases aligning to TRBD2. Germline V gene data show CDR1 as MNHEY and CDR2 as SVGAGI. V gave up 6 bases and J gave up 2 bases; unmatched junction bases: 3. The CDR3 totals 13 residues. Here the CDR3 reads CASRPGLAYEQYV. CDR3 coding DNA: TGTGCCAGCAGACCGGGACTAGCCTACGAGCAGTACGTC.